The 23 T cell receptor beta chains below come from one sample, sequenced in a study of cytomegalovirus exposure and HLA in healthy donors. Primers for the PCR totalled 60 Vbeta and 13 Jbeta. Measured with immunoSEQ multiplex PCR; TCRdb has only the in-frame clones, and not every one. The sample contains more than 80,000 clones, under 80% of which appear only once. Input material: PBMCs. The receptors shown here come from a man aged 60 to 69 in good health and CMV-seronegative.

The chain has TRBV29-1 and TRBJ2-3; D ambiguous. Germline V lookup: CDR1 SQVTM, CDR2 ANQGSEA. There are 13 residues in the CDR3. The V and J ends lost 0 bases and 5 bases respectively, with 9 bases between them. CDR3 in amino acids: CSVEESLGDTQYF. The DNA for the CDR3 is TGCAGCGTTGAAGAGAGTCTCGGAGATACGCAGTATTTT.

The chain has TRBV11-2 and TRBJ2-3; perhaps TRBD1 as D (5 bases). Trimming shortened V by 4 bases and J by 10 bases, and 21 bases separated the two germline ends. The CDR3 loop spans 15 amino acids. Germline values: CDR1 SGHAT, CDR2 FQNNGV. CDR3 nucleotides: TGTGCCAGCAGCTCCAGGGCAGGTGGCGAAAAGGCGCAGTATTTT. Its translation: CASSSRAGGEKAQYF.

The chain employs TRBV6-5 and TRBJ2-7, with 9 bases identical to TRBD1. Germline-derived CDR1 and CDR2 are MNHEY and SVGAGI. CDR3 length: 14 amino acids. Germline trimming cut 6 bases from V and 5 bases from J; bases unmatched to any gene: 8. Here the CDR3 DNA reads TGTGCCAGCAGCAAGGGACAGGGCGGCCACGAGCAGTACTTC. Amino acids: CASSKGQGGHEQYF.

The chain is built from TRBV5-1 and TRBJ2-1; D is perhaps TRBD2 (6 bases). CDR1 is SGHRS and CDR2 is YFSETQ in the germline V gene. The CDR3 sequence is 15 residues long. Trimming took 5 bases from V and 0 from J, leaving 12 bases between them. CDR3 sequence reads: CASRRDPSSYNEQFF. DNA of the CDR3: TGCGCCAGCAGGCGGGACCCAAGCTCCTACAATGAGCAGTTCTTC.

This chain connects TRBV6-1 to TRBJ2-1, with 8 bases fitting TRBD1. Trimming at V came to 0 bases and at J to 4 bases, leaving 5 bases not matched to a gene. CDR3 length: 16 residues. Germline V gives CDR1 MNHNS, CDR2 SASEGT. The CDR3 loop reads CASSEADRVFYNEQFF. CDR3 nucleotide sequence: TGTGCCAGCAGTGAAGCGGACAGGGTTTTTTACAATGAGCAGTTCTTC.

This rearrangement joins TRBV7-2 to TRBJ2-2, with TRBD2 as a possible D gene (5 bases). Germline lookup yields CDR1 SGHTA and CDR2 FQGNSA. There are 15 residues in the CDR3. The germline V and J ends were trimmed by 3 bases and 0 bases, with 8 bases remaining between them. CDR3 bases: TGTGCCAGCAGCTTCGGGGTGGCGAACACCGGGGAGCTGTTTTTT. Amino acid sequence: CASSFGVANTGELFF.

This chain connects TRBV5-4 to TRBJ2-7; perhaps TRBD2 as D (5 bases). CDR1 and CDR2 (germline): SGHNT, YYREEE (reference sequence). The CDR3 is 14 amino acids. V was pared by 4 bases and J by 3 bases, with 14 bases between. For the CDR3, the DNA is TGTGCCAGCAGCAACGGACGGACTTTCTACGAGCAGTACTTC. It is translated as CASSNGRTFYEQYF.

This clone was observed a single time. This rearrangement joins TRBV28 to TRBJ2-7; TRBD2 might be the D (6 bases). The CDR3 contains 13 residues. V lost 7 bases and J 0 bases, leaving 10 bases between the germline ends. Germline CDR1 MDHEN, CDR2 SYDVKM. DNA of the CDR3: TGTGCCAGCATTGGGCGGGGCTCCTACGAGCAGTACGTC. It specifies CASIGRGSYEQYV.

This sequence joins TRBV4-3 and TRBJ2-7, with TRBD2 matching over 11 bases. Germline V gene sequence: CDR1 LGHNA, CDR2 YSLEER. The CDR3 sequence is 15 residues long. The trim removed 4 bases at V and 2 bases at J, leaving 4 bases unmatched. CDR3 amino acids: CASSPGTSGAYEQYF. Here the CDR3 DNA reads TGCGCCAGCAGCCCAGGGACTAGCGGAGCCTACGAGCAGTACTTC.

This clone has just one count. The chain joins TRBV27 to TRBJ1-1; D remains ambiguous. Germline loops: CDR1 MNHEY, CDR2 SMNVEV (reference sequence). Trimming took off 4 bases at V and 0 bases at J, with 12 bases between the two ends. The CDR3 is 15 residues long. As DNA, the CDR3 is TGTGCCAGCAGTTCCTCGCCGGGGTTGAACACTGAAGCTTTCTTT. Translation: CASSSSPGLNTEAFF.

The V call is TRBV10-3, the J call TRBJ1-2; unclear D gene. The germline V gene encodes CDR1 ENHRY and CDR2 SYGVKD. V shed 0 bases and J shed 4 bases, with 9 bases lying between them. The CDR3 totals 14 residues. As DNA, the CDR3 is TGTGCCATCAGTGAGTCGCCGGGGTCCTATGGCTACACCTTC. Residues: CAISESPGSYGYTF.

V gene TRBV2 combines with J gene TRBJ1-1; tentatively, D is TRBD1 (6 bases). The germline V and J ends were trimmed by 2 bases and 4 bases, with 14 bases remaining between them. Germline V gene sequence: CDR1 SNHLY, CDR2 FYNNEI. The CDR3 length is 15 residues. The CDR3 nucleotides read TGTGCCAGCAGTGAATTCCAGGGAGGGGGCACTGAAGCTTTCTTT. Protein: CASSEFQGGGTEAFF.

Only a few counts were recorded for this clone. The rearrangement uses TRBV7-2 and TRBJ2-3; possibly TRBD2 for D (7 bases). The germline V gene has CDR1 SGHTA and CDR2 FQGNSA. The V and J ends lost 7 bases and 5 bases respectively, with 19 bases between them. This CDR3 has 15 amino acids. CDR3 nucleotide sequence: TGTGCCAGCACCAGTAGGTCGGGGGGCGGAGATACGCAGTATTTT. Translated, it gives CASTSRSGGGDTQYF.

V usage is TRBV7-3 and J usage is TRBJ2-3; D not resolved. The germline V and J ends were trimmed by 0 bases and 5 bases, with 9 bases remaining between them. Germline CDR1 reads SGHTA; CDR2 reads FQGTGA. CDR3 length: 14 residues. The CDR3 reads CASSLTENGDTQYF. The CDR3 nucleotides read TGTGCCAGCAGCTTAACGGAGAATGGAGATACGCAGTATTTT. The whole variable domain, remainder taken from reference TRBV7-3 and TRBJ2-3, is GAGVSQTPSNKVTEKGKYVELRCDPISGHTALYWYRQSLGQGPEFLIYFQGTGAADDSGLPNDRFFAVRPEGSVSTLKIQRTERGDSAVYLCASSLTENGDTQYFGPGTRLTVL.

The V gene is TRBV7-6, the J gene TRBJ2-1; 7 nucleotides agree with TRBD2. CDR3 length: 16 amino acids. J was trimmed by 7 bases and V by 5 bases; bases with no gene match: 14. Germline-derived CDR1 and CDR2 are SGHVS and FNYEAQ. The CDR3 protein is CASSPQRGRWENEQFF. CDR3 DNA sequence: TGTGCCAGCAGCCCCCAGCGGGGAAGGTGGGAGAATGAGCAGTTCTTC.

This clone has more than one count but fewer than ten. This chain connects TRBV7-9 to TRBJ2-7; a weak D match, TRBD2 (5 bases). The CDR3 length is 14 residues. Germline V gives CDR1 SEHNR, CDR2 FQNEAQ (reference sequence). V was pared by 1 base and J by 7 bases, with 14 bases between. DNA of the CDR3: TGTGCCAGCAGCTTAGTTGCAGCCCCGGGGGAGCAGTACTTC. Its protein product is CASSLVAAPGEQYF.

The chain carries TRBV4-2 and TRBJ2-1; TRBD2 matches 9 bases. Germline-derived CDR1 and CDR2 are LGHNA and YNFKEQ. CDR3 length: 16 amino acids. J was trimmed by 5 bases and V by 0 bases; bases with no gene match: 5. The CDR3 DNA reads as TGTGCCAGCAGCCAAGATCGGACTAGCGACCACAATGAGCAGTTCTTC. Its translation is CASSQDRTSDHNEQFF.

The chain has TRBV29-1 and TRBJ2-7; maybe TRBD1 (6 bases). The V end lost 4 bases, the J end lost 1 base, and 11 bases lay between the germline ends. Germline CDR1 and CDR2: SQVTM and ANQGSEA. This CDR3 has 13 amino acids. CDR3 amino acids: CSVGAGASYEQYF. The DNA of the CDR3 is TGCAGCGTTGGGGCAGGGGCGTCCTACGAGCAGTACTTC.

This chain uses TRBV6-1 with TRBJ2-7; D might be TRBD1 (6 bases). In germline, CDR1 is MNHNS, CDR2 SASEGT. Trimming cost V 4 bases and J 2 bases, with 9 bases left between them. This CDR3 is built from 13 residues. The CDR3: CASSVDRAYEQYF. CDR3 nucleotides: TGTGCCAGCAGTGTGGACAGAGCCTACGAGCAGTACTTC.

Only one count was recorded for this clone. This chain joins TRBV4-3 and TRBJ1-3; D gene uncertain. The length of the CDR3 is 14 residues. Germline lookup yields CDR1 LGHNA and CDR2 YSLEER. V was pared by 4 bases and J by 1 base, with 8 bases between. CDR3 coding DNA: TGCGCCAGCAGCCCTAGTTGGTCTGGAAACACCATATATTTT. This codes for CASSPSWSGNTIYF.

The chain recombines TRBV6-5 with TRBJ2-7, with D tentatively TRBD2 (6 bases). V lost 5 bases and J lost 7, with 21 bases in between. The V gene's germline CDR1 is MNHEY and CDR2 SVGAGI. The CDR3 covers 15 residues. CDR3: CASSSYRDFLEEQYF. Written as DNA, the CDR3 is TGTGCCAGCAGTAGCTACCGGGACTTCCTAGAAGAGCAGTACTTC.

The DNA for the CDR3 is TGTGCCAGCAGTGAAGTTTCGGGTCGGGGAGCAGATACGCAGTATTTT. Amino acid sequence: CASSEVSGRGADTQYF. The rearrangement joins TRBV6-1 to TRBJ2-3; TRBD2 might be the D (5 bases). Germline values: CDR1 MNHNS, CDR2 SASEGT. This CDR3 contains 16 residues. Trimming took off 1 base at V and 4 bases at J, with 15 bases between the two ends.

V is TRBV5-1 and J is TRBJ2-1, with 12 bases fitting TRBD2. The CDR3 has 16 amino acids. Germline CDR1 reads SGHRS; CDR2 reads YFSETQ. V was pared by 2 bases and J by 10 bases, with 10 bases of the junction left unmatched. The CDR3 DNA sequence: TGCGCCAGCAGCTTAGCTTCTAGCGGGGGGGCCGGAGAGCAGTTCTTC. Residues: CASSLASSGGAGEQFF.